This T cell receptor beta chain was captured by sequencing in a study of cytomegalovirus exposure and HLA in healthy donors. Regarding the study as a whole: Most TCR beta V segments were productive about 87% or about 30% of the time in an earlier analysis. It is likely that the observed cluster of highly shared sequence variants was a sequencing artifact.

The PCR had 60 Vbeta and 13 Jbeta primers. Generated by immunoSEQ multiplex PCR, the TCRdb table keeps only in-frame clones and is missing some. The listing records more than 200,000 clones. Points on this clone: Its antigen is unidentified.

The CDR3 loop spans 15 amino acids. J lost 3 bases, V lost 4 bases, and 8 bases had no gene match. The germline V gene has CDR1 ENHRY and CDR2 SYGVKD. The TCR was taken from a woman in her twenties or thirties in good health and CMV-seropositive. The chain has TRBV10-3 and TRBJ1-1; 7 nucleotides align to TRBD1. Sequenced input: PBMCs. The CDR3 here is CAISGSYTGDTEAFF. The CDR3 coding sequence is TGTGCCATCAGTGGATCTTACACAGGGGACACTGAAGCTTTCTTT.